This passage covers 11 T cell receptor beta chains from one sample sequenced in a study of blood T cell repertoires in COVID-19. Profiling relied on immunoSEQ multiplex PCR, and the TCRdb table lists in-frame clones only, not all of them. The sample shows more than 200,000 clones, around four fifths of them seen only once. Sequences were obtained from peripheral blood. These receptors came from a man aged 55 to 70 with acute or convalescent COVID-19.

This clone showed up just a few times. The rearrangement uses TRBV7-8 and TRBJ1-4, with a possible D match to TRBD1 (5 bases). In germline, CDR1 is SGHVS, CDR2 FQNEAQ. This CDR3 has 14 amino acids. V was cut by 5 bases and J by 10 bases, with 17 bases left in between. In nucleotides, the CDR3 is TGTGCCAGCAGCCCGCTCGCGCAGGGCGGAAAACTGTTTTTT. Residues: CASSPLAQGGKLFF. The full variable domain, completed using reference TRBV7-8 and TRBJ1-4, is GAGVSQSPRYKVAKRGQDVALRCDPISGHVSLFWYQQALGQGPEFLTYFQNEAQLDKSGLPSDRFFAERPEGSVSTLKIQRTQQEDSAVYLCASSPLAQGGKLFFGSGTQLSVL.

This chain uses TRBV6-6 with TRBJ1-5; maybe TRBD1 (5 bases). V was trimmed by 6 bases and J by 0 bases, leaving 12 bases between them. The CDR3 spans 15 residues. Germline V gene data show CDR1 as MNHNY and CDR2 as SVGAGI (reference sequence). The CDR3 DNA reads as TGTGCCAGCAGCCCGCGGGGCTATAGCAATCAGCCCCAGCATTTT. As protein: CASSPRGYSNQPQHF.

The chain employs TRBV5-1 and TRBJ2-3; maybe TRBD1 (6 bases). V lost 6 bases and J lost 0, with 11 bases in between. The germline gives CDR1 SGHRS, CDR2 YFSETQ. The CDR3 spans 14 residues. CDR3 region: CASKKGESTDTQYF. The DNA for the CDR3 is TGCGCCAGCAAAAAGGGGGAGAGCACAGATACGCAGTATTTT.

The rearrangement joins TRBV21-1 to TRBJ1-2. TRBV21-1 is listed as a pseudogene. The CDR3 is 13 residues long. CDR3 loop: CARESGSPGGYTF. For the CDR3, the DNA is TGTGCCAGGGAATCGGGCAGCCCGGGGGGCTACACCTTC.

This clone was seen a single time. The V call is TRBV4-2, the J call TRBJ1-3, with 8 bases fitting TRBD1. Germline-derived CDR1 and CDR2 are LGHNA and YNFKEQ. The CDR3 is 16 residues long. Trimming at V came to 0 bases and at J to 0 bases, leaving 1 base not matched to a gene. The CDR3 here is CASSQDRGLSGNTIYF. CDR3 bases: TGTGCCAGCAGCCAAGACAGGGGGCTCTCTGGAAACACCATATATTTT.

V and J are TRBV11-2 and TRBJ2-7; D remains unclear. The CDR3 extends over 15 amino acids. V shed 0 bases and J shed 2 bases, with 11 bases lying between them. Germline CDR1 and CDR2: SGHAT and FQNNGV. The CDR3 sequence: CASSLDHTSPYEQYF. DNA for the CDR3: TGTGCCAGCAGCTTAGATCATACTTCCCCCTACGAGCAGTACTTC. The full variable domain, completed using reference TRBV11-2 and TRBJ2-7, is EAGVAQSPRYKIIEKRQSVAFWCNPISGHATLYWYQQILGQGPKLLIQFQNNGVVDDSQLPKDRFSAERLKGVDSTLKIQPAKLEDSAVYLCASSLDHTSPYEQYFGPGTRLTVT.

The chain joins TRBV6-1 to TRBJ2-6; unclear D gene. The V end lost 7 bases, the J end lost 4 bases, and 11 bases lay between the germline ends. The germline gives CDR1 MNHNS, CDR2 SASEGT. This CDR3 has 14 residues. The CDR3 region is CASIPGLGANVLTF. CDR3 bases: TGTGCCAGCATCCCGGGTCTGGGGGCCAACGTCCTGACTTTC.

This chain connects TRBV9 to TRBJ1-1; 7 bases agree with TRBD1. The V gene end was trimmed by 0 bases and the J gene end by 3 bases; junction bases not matched to a gene: 5. The CDR3 sequence is 15 residues long. Germline CDR1 SGDLS, CDR2 YYNGEE. CDR3 bases: TGTGCCAGCAGCGTAGAGGACAGGCCCGACACTGAAGCTTTCTTT. Translating gives CASSVEDRPDTEAFF.

CDR3 bases: TGCGCCAGCAGCTCTGGACAGGTTCTGACCTACGAGCAGTACTTC. Its translation is CASSSGQVLTYEQYF. This sequence joins TRBV5-1 and TRBJ2-7; 7 positions agree with TRBD1. The CDR3 loop spans 15 amino acids. CDR1 and CDR2 from the germline V gene are SGHRS and YFSETQ. Trimming cost V 3 bases and J 2 bases; bases outside gene matches: 8.

The CDR3 DNA is TGTGCCAGCTCATCAACTCTTAGGGAGCTGTTTTTT. It is translated as CASSSTLRELFF. This sequence joins TRBV18 and TRBJ2-2; D remains unclear. Germline V gives CDR1 KGHSH, CDR2 LQKENI. The length of the CDR3 is 12 residues. The V gene lost 5 bases and the J gene lost 9 bases, with 10 bases spanning the gap.

This chain uses TRBV6-6 with TRBJ2-7; TRBD1 aligns across 7 bases. From germline, CDR1 is MNHNY and CDR2 SVGAGI (reference sequence). V was pared by 4 bases and J by 2 bases, with 8 bases of the junction left unmatched. The CDR3 covers 15 residues. The chain's CDR3 is CASSFPQGPTYEQYF. In DNA form, the CDR3 reads TGTGCCAGCAGTTTCCCACAGGGGCCGACCTACGAGCAGTACTTC.